This T cell receptor beta chain was documented in a study of OX40 agonist ivuxolimab in advanced cancers. Broader study findings: Nonresponders included some who also had low normalized T-cell clonal expansion. Dosing at 0.1 to 3.0 mg/kg was accompanied by clonal expansion of CD4+ and CD8+ blood T cells by week 6. CD8+ T cells (on average) carried more expanded clones than CD4+ T cells.

Turning to this clone: Its antigen remains unidentified.

Here immunoSEQ multiplex PCR was the method, and the copy in TCRdb shows in-frame clones only, minus some. Here the sample spans 65,000 to 90,000 clones, approximately 84% being singletons. This CDR3 spans 15 amino acids. The V gene's germline CDR1 is LNHDA and CDR2 SQIVND (reference sequence). Trimming stripped 1 base from V and 0 bases from J, with 9 bases between. Source: CD4+ or CD8+ T cells sorted from blood, taken in a trial of the OX40 agonist ivuxolimab. The TCR sequence derives from an adult with an advanced solid tumor such as melanoma, head and neck, liver or kidney cancer. The chain is built from TRBV19 and TRBJ1-1; D possibly corresponds to TRBD1 (6 bases). CDR3 amino acids: CASSIVTGMNTEAFF. Written as DNA, the CDR3 is TGTGCCAGTAGTATAGTAACAGGGATGAACACTGAAGCTTTCTTT.